The TCR beta chain described here comes from a study of blood T cell repertoires in COVID-19. For the study at large: Specimens from acute and convalescent COVID-19 originated in the United States, Italy and Spain. Nucleic acid was either cDNA or gDNA, and it came from T cells, B-cell-depleted T cells, or PBMCs.

The CDR3 sequence is 15 residues long. Germline V gene sequence: CDR1 SGHRS, CDR2 YFSETQ. The ends were cut back, 6 bases at V and 0 bases at J, with 13 bases in the middle. Authors' data handling: Scientists estimated how many nucleated cells there were by amplifying reference gene primers. The repertoire was sequenced with immunoSEQ multiplex PCR; TCRdb's copy has only in-frame clones and lacks some. V and J calls and clone size are given by that table; D and trimming were obtained from the DNA. In the table there are under 250,000 clones, roughly 86% of which are singletons. This chain uses TRBV5-1 with TRBJ1-3; TRBD1 is a possible D gene (5 bases). The receptor was isolated from a woman aged 55-70 years with acute or convalescent COVID-19. The specimen was peripheral blood. CDR3 in DNA: TGCGCCAGCACGGTAGACAGTGGCTCTGGAAACACCATATATTTT. Protein: CASTVDSGSGNTIYF.